This T cell receptor beta chain was obtained from a study of vaccination and CD4 T cells after COVID-19. Looking at the study overall: Cellular stimulation was performed using overlapping spike peptides derived from SARS-CoV-2, HCoV-NL63, HCoV-OC43 and HCoV-229E.

Regarding this clonotype: Its antigen is not known.

Treatment specified: roughly 10-day PBMC culture with coronavirus spike peptide pools or control peptides (ViraFEST assay). Study-level results: In convalescent patients, 304 of 307 vaccine-specific clones were mono-reactive for SARS-CoV-2 spike.

The Oncomine TCR Beta short-read assay was applied to DNA of cultured CD4+ T cells. Each CDR3 protein gets one entry after TCRdb re-called the PCR reads with MiXCR. The sample contains 8,000 to 10,000 distinct CDR3 sequences, around 62% of which appear only once. V was shortened by 4 bases and J by 0 bases, with 10 bases between the two germline ends. The CDR3 length is 15 residues. Germline V gives CDR1 DFQATT, CDR2 SNEGSKA (reference sequence). Sequencing was carried out using CD4+ T cells from blood, cultured in vitro. The receptor was derived from a human donor who had recovered from COVID-19. The chain recombines TRBV20-1 with TRBJ1-6; D is unresolved. The CDR3 bases are TGCAGTGCTAACGACCTAAGCTCCTATAATTCACCCCTCCACTTT. Translation gives CSANDLSSYNSPLHF.